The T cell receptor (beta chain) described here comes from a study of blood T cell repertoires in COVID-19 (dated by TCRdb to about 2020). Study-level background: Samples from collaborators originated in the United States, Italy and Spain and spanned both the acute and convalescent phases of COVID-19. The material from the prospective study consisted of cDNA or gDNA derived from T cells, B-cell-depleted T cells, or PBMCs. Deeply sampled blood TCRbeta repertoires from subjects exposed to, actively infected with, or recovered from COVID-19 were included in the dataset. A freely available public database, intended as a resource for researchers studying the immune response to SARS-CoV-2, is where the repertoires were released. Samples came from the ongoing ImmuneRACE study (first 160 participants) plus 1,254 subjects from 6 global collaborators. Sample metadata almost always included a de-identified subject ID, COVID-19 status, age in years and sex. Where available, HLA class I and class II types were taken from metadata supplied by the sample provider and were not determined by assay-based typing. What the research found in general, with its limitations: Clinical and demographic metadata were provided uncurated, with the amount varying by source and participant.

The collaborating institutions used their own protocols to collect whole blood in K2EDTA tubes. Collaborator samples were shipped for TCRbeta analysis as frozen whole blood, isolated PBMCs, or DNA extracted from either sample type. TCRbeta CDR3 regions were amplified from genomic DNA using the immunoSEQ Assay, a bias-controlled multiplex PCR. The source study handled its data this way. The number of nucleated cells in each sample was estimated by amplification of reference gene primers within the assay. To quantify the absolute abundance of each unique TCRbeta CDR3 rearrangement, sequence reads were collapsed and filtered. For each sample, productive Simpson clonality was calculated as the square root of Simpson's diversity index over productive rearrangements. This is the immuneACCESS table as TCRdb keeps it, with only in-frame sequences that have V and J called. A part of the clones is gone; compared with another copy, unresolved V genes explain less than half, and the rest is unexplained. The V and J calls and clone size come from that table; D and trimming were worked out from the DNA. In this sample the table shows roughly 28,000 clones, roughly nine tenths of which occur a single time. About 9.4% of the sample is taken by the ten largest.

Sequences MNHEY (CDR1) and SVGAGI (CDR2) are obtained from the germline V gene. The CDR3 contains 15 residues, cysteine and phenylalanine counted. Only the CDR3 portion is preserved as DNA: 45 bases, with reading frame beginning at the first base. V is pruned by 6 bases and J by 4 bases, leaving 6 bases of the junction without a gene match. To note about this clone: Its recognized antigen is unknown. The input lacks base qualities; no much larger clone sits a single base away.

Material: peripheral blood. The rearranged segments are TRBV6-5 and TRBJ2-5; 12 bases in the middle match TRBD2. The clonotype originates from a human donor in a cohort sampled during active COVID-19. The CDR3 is CASSPGLAGSETQYF. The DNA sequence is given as TGTGCCAGCAGCCCGGGACTAGCGGGCTCAGAGACCCAGTACTTC.